This T cell receptor (beta chain) was sequenced in a study of control samples from healthy donors and cancer patients. TCRdb's copy holds only in-frame clones and misses some; the assay was immunoSEQ multiplex PCR. The sample records fewer than 90,000 clones, roughly 84% being singletons. CDR1 MNHEY and CDR2 SMNVEV come from the germline V gene (reference sequence). This CDR3 spans 12 amino acids. V lost 9 bases, J lost 7 bases, and 14 bases lay in between. This clone has a handful of counts. This chain connects TRBV27 to TRBJ2-3; D gene unclear. This TCR came from a woman between 50 and 59 years old in good health. The sequenced sample was blood. In DNA, the CDR3 is TGTGCCAGTGGCTCCGGGTGGAATACGCAGTATTTT. It translates to CASGSGWNTQYF.